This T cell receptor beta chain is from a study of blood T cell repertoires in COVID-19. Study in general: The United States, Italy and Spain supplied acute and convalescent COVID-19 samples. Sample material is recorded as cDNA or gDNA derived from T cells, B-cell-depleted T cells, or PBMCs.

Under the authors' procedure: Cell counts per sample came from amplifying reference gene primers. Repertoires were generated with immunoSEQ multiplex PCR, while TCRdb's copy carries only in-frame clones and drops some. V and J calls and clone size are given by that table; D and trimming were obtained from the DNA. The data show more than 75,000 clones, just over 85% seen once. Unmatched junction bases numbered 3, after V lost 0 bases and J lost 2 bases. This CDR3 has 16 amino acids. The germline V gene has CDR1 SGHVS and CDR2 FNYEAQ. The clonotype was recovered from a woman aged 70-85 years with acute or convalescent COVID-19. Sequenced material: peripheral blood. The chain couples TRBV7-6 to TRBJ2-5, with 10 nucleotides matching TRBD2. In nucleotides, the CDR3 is TGTGCCAGCAGCTTAGCGGGACTAGCGAGTCAAGAGACCCAGTACTTC. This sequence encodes CASSLAGLASQETQYF. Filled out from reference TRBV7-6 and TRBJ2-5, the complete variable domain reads GAGVSQSPRYKVTKRGQDVALRCDPISGHVSLYWYRQALGQGPEFLTYFNYEAQQDKSGLPNDRFSAERPEGSISTLTIQRTEQRDSAMYRCASSLAGLASQETQYFGPGTRLLVL.